A selection of T cell receptor beta chains follows, all from one sample in a study of T cell responses to AZD1222 COVID-19 vaccine. Generated by immunoSEQ multiplex PCR, the TCRdb table keeps only in-frame clones and is missing some. Here the sample spans around 130,000 clones, 93% being singletons. Sample: peripheral blood, taken on day 0 of AZD1222 vaccination. The receptors shown here come from an adult in good health. Each CDR3 is given with its conserved first and last residue. The D gene is left open where the match is weak. The size field is filled for only some rows; it gives once, few, many or a size class.

clone size	D gene	J gene	V gene	CDR3 DNA	CDR3 protein
NA	NA	TRBJ2-7	TRBV5-4	TGTGCCAGCAGCTTGGCCCCTTCCTACGAGCAGTACTTC	CASSLAPSYEQYF
NA	NA	TRBJ2-3	TRBV5-1	TGCGCCAGCATGATCGACACAGATACGCAGTATTTT	CASMIDTDTQYF
NA	TRBD1	TRBJ1-1	TRBV10-1	TGCGCCAGCAGTGCCAGGGGGCGAACTGAAGCTTTCTTT	CASSARGRTEAFF
NA	NA	TRBJ2-2	TRBV19	TGTGCCAGTAGCATACAGGAAAATACCGGGGAGCTGTTTTTT	CASSIQENTGELFF
NA	NA	TRBJ1-2	TRBV7-8	TGTGCCAGCAGCTTGGTGGGGTACAGTGGCTACACCTTC	CASSLVGYSGYTF
NA	NA	TRBJ2-6	TRBV27	TGTGCCAGCAGTTTATTGGGCTCTGGGGCCAACGTCCTGACTTTC	CASSLLGSGANVLTF
NA	NA	TRBJ1-4	TRBV5-1	TGCGCCAGCAGTCTGACGGGCCCAATTAATGAAAAACTGTTTTTT	CASSLTGPINEKLFF
NA	TRBD1	TRBJ1-2	TRBV27	TGTGCCAGCAGGGATACAGGGGATCTGGGTTATGGCTACACCTTC	CASRDTGDLGYGYTF
NA	NA	TRBJ1-1	TRBV5-5	TGTGCCAGCAGTCTCGGAGAGAACACTGAAGCTTTCTTT	CASSLGENTEAFF
NA	NA	TRBJ1-5	TRBV6-5	TGTGCCAGCGGGCCAGTTATTAATCAGCCCCAGCATTTT	CASGPVINQPQHF
NA	TRBD2	TRBJ2-5	TRBV5-1	TGCGCCAGCAGCTTGGATCCCGGACTAGAGGGAGAGACCCAGTACTTC	CASSLDPGLEGETQYF
NA	NA	TRBJ1-2	TRBV3-1/TRBV3-2	TGTGCCAGCAGCCAAGGTCCTTGGGGAGGCTACACCTTC	CASSQGPWGGYTF
NA	TRBD1	TRBJ1-2	TRBV10-3	TGTGCCATCAGTGAAGGGACAGGGAATGGCTACACCTTC	CAISEGTGNGYTF
NA	NA	TRBJ1-1	TRBV6-5	TGTGCCAGCAGGGAGACAGCCGTCGACACTGAAGCTTTCTTT	CASRETAVDTEAFF
once	NA	TRBJ1-1	TRBV13	TGTGCCAGCAGCGGGGTCGGGGCCAACACTGAAGCTTTCTTT	CASSGVGANTEAFF
NA	NA	TRBJ2-2	TRBV29-1	TGCAGCGTTATTAGCGGGAACACCGGGGAGCTGTTTTTT	CSVISGNTGELFF
NA	TRBD1	TRBJ2-7	TRBV4-1	TGCGCCAGCAGCCAAGATCCAGGGACAGGGGTTCCCTACGAGCAGTACTTC	CASSQDPGTGVPYEQYF
NA	NA	TRBJ1-5	TRBV6-5	TGTGCCAGCACACTTACAGGGTACAATCAGCCCCAGCATTTT	CASTLTGYNQPQHF
NA	TRBD1	TRBJ1-2	TRBV10-2	TGCGCCAGCAGTGGTGCAGGGGGCGTCTATGGCTACACCTTC	CASSGAGGVYGYTF
NA	TRBD2	TRBJ2-2	TRBV10-3	TGTGCCATTGGGACTAGCGGGGGGACCGGGGAGCTGTTTTTT	CAIGTSGGTGELFF
NA	NA	TRBJ2-2	TRBV11-1	TGTGCCAGCAGCCGAAGCACGCGGGGGCGGGAGCTGTTTTTT	CASSRSTRGRELFF
once	TRBD2	TRBJ2-7	TRBV27	TGTGCCAGCAGCATTAGCGGGGGGGCCTCCGAGCAGTACTTC	CASSISGGASEQYF
once	TRBD2	TRBJ2-7	TRBV6-1	TGTGCCAGCAGTGAAGCGACTAGCGGAGCCTACGAGCAGTACTTC	CASSEATSGAYEQYF
NA	TRBD1	TRBJ2-2	TRBV11-2	TGTGCCAGCAGCAGACGACAGGGGATGGCCGGGGAGCTGTTTTTT	CASSRRQGMAGELFF
NA	NA	TRBJ1-2	TRBV3-1/TRBV3-2	TGTGCCAGCCGTGACAGTTCTAATAGCTACACCTTC	CASRDSSNSYTF
NA	NA	TRBJ1-1	TRBV6-1	TGTGCCAGCAGTGAATTGTTTTGGATGAACACTGAAGCTTTCTTT	CASSELFWMNTEAFF
NA	NA	TRBJ2-3	TRBV18	TGTGCCAGCTCACCCCCGGGTTCCAGGAGGGATACGCAGTATTTT	CASSPPGSRRDTQYF
NA	NA	TRBJ2-2	TRBV2	TGTGCCAGCGAGTGGGGAGTGAACACCGGGGAGCTGTTTTTT	CASEWGVNTGELFF
NA	NA	TRBJ1-3	TRBV4-1	TGCGCCAGCAGCCAAGACGGTACAGGGAGAAGTGGAAACACCATATATTTT	CASSQDGTGRSGNTIYF
NA	NA	TRBJ1-3	TRBV6-5	TGTGCCAGCAGTTACTCGTCCAGCTCTGGAAACACCATATATTTT	CASSYSSSSGNTIYF
NA	TRBD1	TRBJ2-5	TRBV5-1	TGCGCCAGCAGCCACAACAGGGGAGAATTCCAAGAGACCCAGTACTTC	CASSHNRGEFQETQYF
NA	NA	TRBJ1-3	TRBV2	TGTGCCAGCAGTGAATCCAGGGGACCTGGAAACACCATATATTTT	CASSESRGPGNTIYF
NA	NA	TRBJ1-2	TRBV5-6	TGTGCCAGCAGTTTAGAGAAGACAGGCTATGGCTACACCTTC	CASSLEKTGYGYTF
few	NA	TRBJ2-7	TRBV27	TGTGCCAGCAGTTTATCAGGAGTCCCCTACGAGCAGTACTTC	CASSLSGVPYEQYF
NA	TRBD1	TRBJ1-5	TRBV29-1	TGCAGCGTTTCCGACAGGGGAAATCAGCCCCAGCATTTT	CSVSDRGNQPQHF
NA	NA	TRBJ1-5	TRBV9	TGTGCCAGCAGTGGGGACGTAAATCAGCCCCAGCATTTT	CASSGDVNQPQHF
NA	NA	TRBJ1-2	TRBV21-1	TGTGCCAGCGCGGGGATCTATGGCTACACCTTC	CASAGIYGYTF
NA	NA	TRBJ2-7	TRBV2	TGTGCCAGCACCCAAGGGCAGGAGCAGTACTTC	CASTQGQEQYF
NA	NA	TRBJ1-4	TRBV20-1	TGCAGTGCTAGTTCCGGGAGCACCGGTGAAAAACTGTTTTTT	CSASSGSTGEKLFF
NA	NA	TRBJ2-2	TRBV19	TGTGCCAGTAGTATAAACTTTTCCCCCGAGGAGCTGTTTTTT	CASSINFSPEELFF
few	NA	TRBJ2-6	TRBV7-6	TGTGCCAGCAGCTTAAGGCCAGCAGGGACGTTGTCCGGGGCCAACGTCCTGACTTTC	CASSLRPAGTLSGANVLTF
NA	NA	TRBJ1-2	TRBV10-2	TGCGCCAACCCTGACAGGCTCTATGGCTACACCTTC	CANPDRLYGYTF
once	TRBD1	TRBJ2-5	TRBV28	TGTGCCAGCAGTCCGGGACAGGGGATCGCAGAGACCCAGTACTTC	CASSPGQGIAETQYF
NA	TRBD1	TRBJ1-2	TRBV29-1	TGCAGCGTTGAAGATGTGGGACAGGGGCCGTACGGCTACACCTTC	CSVEDVGQGPYGYTF
NA	NA	TRBJ2-1	TRBV7-9	TGTGCCAGCAGACCGTTCAAGGGAGAGAATGAGCAGTTCTTC	CASRPFKGENEQFF
NA	NA	TRBJ2-3	TRBV10-1	TGCGCCAGCAGTGAGTCGGGACTGCGGCTGTCCACAGATACGCAGTATTTT	CASSESGLRLSTDTQYF
NA	NA	TRBJ1-2	TRBV20-1	TGCAGTGCTGATAGCTATGGCTACACCTTC	CSADSYGYTF
NA	NA	TRBJ1-1	TRBV7-9	TGTGCCAGCAGGCCGCAGACGAACACTGAAGCTTTCTTT	CASRPQTNTEAFF
NA	TRBD1	TRBJ2-1	TRBV4-2	TGTGCCAGCAGCCAGCTCGGCACAGGGGGCAACTCCTACAATGAGCAGTTCTTC	CASSQLGTGGNSYNEQFF
NA	TRBD1	TRBJ2-5	TRBV19	TGTGCCAGTAGTACGCCGCCGGGACAGGGAGGAGAGACCCAGTACTTC	CASSTPPGQGGETQYF
NA	NA	TRBJ2-5	TRBV7-2	TGTGCCAGCAGCCCTTGGGAGACCCAGTACTTC	CASSPWETQYF
NA	NA	TRBJ2-2	TRBV5-1	TGCGCCAGCAGGCCCGACGGGGCGAACACCGGGGAGCTGTTTTTT	CASRPDGANTGELFF
NA	NA	TRBJ1-4	TRBV27	TGTGCCAGCAGCCCCTTCCACGCAACTAATGAAAAACTGTTTTTT	CASSPFHATNEKLFF
NA	NA	TRBJ1-2	TRBV5-1	TGCGCCAGCAGCTTGGAGCAGTCTGCAGGCTACACCTTC	CASSLEQSAGYTF
NA	TRBD1	TRBJ2-2	TRBV24-1	TGTGCCACCAGTGATCCCCGGACAGGGTCCGGGGAGCTGTTTTTT	CATSDPRTGSGELFF